Each of the 5 T cell receptor beta chains below was sequenced from the same sample in a study of vaccination effects on CD4 cells after COVID-19. Some clones are missing from TCRdb's copy, which holds only in-frame ones; the method was immunoSEQ multiplex PCR. In the table there are 24,000 or so clones, around 66% of which are singletons. Before sequencing took place, the ViraFEST assay used viral peptide pools to expand antigen-specific CD4+ T cells. Subsequent to a culture period of about ten days, CD4+ T cells were isolated. This individual tested PCR-positive for SARS-CoV-2 infection between March and December 2020. Their specific antigens are unknown. The sequencing used CD4+ T cells from PBMCs cultured with SARS-CoV-2 spike peptides, collected before COVID-19 vaccination. The receptors were sampled from a human donor who had a prior SARS-CoV-2 infection.

The V gene is TRBV3-1 (or the pseudogene TRBV3-2), the J gene TRBJ2-3; D is perhaps TRBD1 (6 bases). The CDR3 extends over 16 amino acids. Germline V gene lookup returns CDR1 LGHDT and CDR2 YNNKEL (reference sequence). Trimming took 1 base from V and 1 from J, leaving 12 bases between them. CDR3 DNA: TGTGCCAGCAGCCAAGTCCTAGGGGGTCGCACAGATACGCAGTATTTT. It specifies CASSQVLGGRTDTQYF.

This sequence joins TRBV7-9 and TRBJ2-5; tentatively, D is TRBD2 (6 bases). The V gene's germline CDR1 is SEHNR and CDR2 FQNEAQ (reference sequence). Trimming removed 5 bases from V and 0 bases from J, with 10 bases in between. CDR3 length: 14 residues. CDR3 DNA sequence: TGTGCCAGCAGCCCCAGACTAGACCAAGAGACCCAGTACTTC. Protein sequence: CASSPRLDQETQYF.

This sequence joins TRBV2 and TRBJ1-6, with D possibly being TRBD1 (5 bases). This CDR3 comprises 15 residues. From germline, CDR1 is SNHLY and CDR2 FYNNEI. The ends were cut back, 1 base at V and 11 bases at J, with 15 bases in the middle. The CDR3 nucleotides read TGTGCCAGCAGTGAAGAGTCGGCAGGGTCTACACCCCTCCACTTT. Translated: CASSEESAGSTPLHF.

The chain has TRBV6-5 and TRBJ2-2; 8 bases match TRBD2. CDR1 MNHEY and CDR2 SVGAGI come from the germline V gene. Losses at the gene ends were 7 bases for V and 6 bases for J; bases not matched to a gene: 7. The length of the CDR3 is 14 residues. Written as DNA, the CDR3 is TGTGCCAGCATCGGGACTAGAAGGTCCGGGGAGCTGTTTTTT. It translates to CASIGTRRSGELFF.

V is TRBV7-9 and J is TRBJ2-3; perhaps TRBD2 as D (6 bases). V shed 1 base and J shed 1 base, with 12 bases lying between them. CDR3 length: 16 amino acids. Germline assignment: CDR1 SEHNR and CDR2 FQNEAQ (reference sequence). DNA of the CDR3: TGTGCCAGCAGCTTAGGAGCTAGCGTAGGCACAGATACGCAGTATTTT. This codes for CASSLGASVGTDTQYF. Full variable domain (remainder filled in from reference TRBV7-9 and TRBJ2-3): DTGVSQNPRHKITKRGQNVTFRCDPISEHNRLYWYRQTLGQGPEFLTYFQNEAQLEKSRLLSDRFSAERPKGSFSTLEIQRTEQGDSAMYLCASSLGASVGTDTQYFGPGTRLTVL.